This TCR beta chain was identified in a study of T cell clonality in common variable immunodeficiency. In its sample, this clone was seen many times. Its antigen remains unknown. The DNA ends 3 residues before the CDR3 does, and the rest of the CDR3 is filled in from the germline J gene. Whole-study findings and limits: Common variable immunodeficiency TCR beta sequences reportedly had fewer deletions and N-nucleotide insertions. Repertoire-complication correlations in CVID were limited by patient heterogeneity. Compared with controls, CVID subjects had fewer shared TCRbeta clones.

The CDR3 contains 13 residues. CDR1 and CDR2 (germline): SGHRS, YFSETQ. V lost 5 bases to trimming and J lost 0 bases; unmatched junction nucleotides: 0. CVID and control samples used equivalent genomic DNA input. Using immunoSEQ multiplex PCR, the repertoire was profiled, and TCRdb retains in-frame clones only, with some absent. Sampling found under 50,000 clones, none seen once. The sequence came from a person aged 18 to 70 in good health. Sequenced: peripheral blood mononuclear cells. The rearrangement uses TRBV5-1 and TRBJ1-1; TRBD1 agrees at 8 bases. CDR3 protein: CASRGQVNTEAFF. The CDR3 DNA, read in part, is TGCGCCAGCAGGGGACAGGTGAACACTGAA.